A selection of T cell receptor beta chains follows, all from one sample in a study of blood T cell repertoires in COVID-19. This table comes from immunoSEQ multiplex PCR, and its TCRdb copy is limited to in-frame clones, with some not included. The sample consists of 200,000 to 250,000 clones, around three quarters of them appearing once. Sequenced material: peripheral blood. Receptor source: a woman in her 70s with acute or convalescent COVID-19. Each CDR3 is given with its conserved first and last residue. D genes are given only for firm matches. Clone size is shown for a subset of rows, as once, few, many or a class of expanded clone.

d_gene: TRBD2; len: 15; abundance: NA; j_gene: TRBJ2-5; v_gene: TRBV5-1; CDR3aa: CASSPGGTYEETQYF; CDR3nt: TGCGCCAGCAGCCCGGGGGGGACCTATGAAGAGACCCAGTACTTC
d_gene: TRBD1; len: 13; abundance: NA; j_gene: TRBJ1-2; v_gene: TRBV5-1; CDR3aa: CASSPQDRDGYTF; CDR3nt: TGCGCCAGCAGCCCCCAGGACAGGGACGGCTACACCTTC
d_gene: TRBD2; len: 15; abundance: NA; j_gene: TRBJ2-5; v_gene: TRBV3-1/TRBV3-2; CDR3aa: CASSPLWGGQETQYF; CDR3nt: TGTGCCAGCAGCCCGCTATGGGGGGGTCAAGAGACCCAGTACTTC
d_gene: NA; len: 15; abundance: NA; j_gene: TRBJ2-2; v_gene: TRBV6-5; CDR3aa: CASSRDSANTGELFF; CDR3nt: TGTGCCAGCAGTCGGGACTCGGCGAACACCGGGGAGCTGTTTTTT
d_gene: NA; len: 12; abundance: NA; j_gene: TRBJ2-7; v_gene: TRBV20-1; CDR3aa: CSASGAFYEQYF; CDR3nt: TGCAGTGCTAGTGGGGCTTTCTACGAGCAGTACTTC
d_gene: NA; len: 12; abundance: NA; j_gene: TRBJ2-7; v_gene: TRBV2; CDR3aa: CASRQGANEQYF; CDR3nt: TGTGCCAGCAGACAGGGAGCCAACGAGCAGTACTTC
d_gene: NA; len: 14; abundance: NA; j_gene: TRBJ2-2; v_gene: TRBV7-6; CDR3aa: CASSPTVNTGELFF; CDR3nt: TGTGCCAGCAGCCCGACAGTGAACACCGGGGAGCTGTTTTTT
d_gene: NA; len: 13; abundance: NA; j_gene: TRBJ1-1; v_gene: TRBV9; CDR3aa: CASSVTTNTEAFF; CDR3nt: TGTGCCAGCAGCGTGACAACAAACACTGAAGCTTTCTTT
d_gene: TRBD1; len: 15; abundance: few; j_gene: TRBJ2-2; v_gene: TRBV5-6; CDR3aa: CASSYRDRSTGELFF; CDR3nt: TGTGCCAGCAGTTACCGGGACAGGAGCACCGGGGAGCTGTTTTTT
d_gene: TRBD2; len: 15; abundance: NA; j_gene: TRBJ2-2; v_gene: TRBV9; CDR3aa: CASSAGLAGTGELFF; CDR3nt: TGTGCCAGCAGCGCCGGACTAGCGGGAACCGGGGAGCTGTTTTTT
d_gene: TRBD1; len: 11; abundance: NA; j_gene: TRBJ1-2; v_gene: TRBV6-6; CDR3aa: CASKTGYGYTF; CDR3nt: TGTGCCAGCAAGACAGGGTATGGCTACACCTTC